What follows are 24 T cell receptor beta chains derived from one specimen sequenced in a study of OX40 agonist ivuxolimab in advanced cancers. This table comes from immunoSEQ multiplex PCR, and its TCRdb copy is limited to in-frame clones, with some not included. Of approximately 90,000 clones listed, about 90% were seen once; the top ten hold 8.7%. The sequences come from CD4+ or CD8+ T cells sorted from blood, collected in a trial of the OX40 agonist ivuxolimab. Every receptor here comes from an adult with an advanced solid tumor such as melanoma, head and neck, liver or kidney cancer.

V is TRBV27 and J is TRBJ2-1, with D possibly being TRBD1 or TRBD2 (5 bases each). Per germline, CDR1 MNHEY and CDR2 SMNVEV (reference sequence). Trimming removed 7 bases at V and 5 bases at J, with 15 bases between. This CDR3 region has 14 residues. The CDR3 sequence is CASTLGWGNNEQFF. CDR3 sequence (DNA): TGTGCCAGCACACTAGGGTGGGGGAACAATGAGCAGTTCTTC.

The chain links TRBV10-2 to TRBJ2-1; possibly TRBD1 for D (5 bases). Trimming stripped 3 bases from V and 6 bases from J, with 9 bases between. This CDR3 spans 13 amino acids. Germline assignment: CDR1 WSHSY and CDR2 SAAADI. The CDR3 protein is CASSEGASNEQFF. CDR3 bases: TGCGCCAGCAGTGAAGGGGCGTCCAATGAGCAGTTCTTC.

The V and J genes are TRBV6-5 and TRBJ1-1; 10 positions match TRBD1. Germline lookup yields CDR1 MNHEY and CDR2 SVGAGI. V lost 5 bases and J lost 5; bases outside the gene matches: 5. CDR3 length: 14 amino acids. CDR3 in DNA: TGTGCCAGCAGTCCGGGACAGGGGTGGACTGAAGCTTTCTTT. This sequence encodes CASSPGQGWTEAFF.

The V and J genes are TRBV6-5 and TRBJ2-7, with a tentative D call TRBD1 (5 bases). CDR3 length: 12 residues. Germline CDR1 reads MNHEY; CDR2 reads SVGAGI. Trimming left V 6 bases short and J 2 bases short, with 8 bases between. CDR3 in amino acids: CASRDNPYEQYF. The CDR3 DNA reads TGTGCCAGCAGGGACAACCCCTACGAGCAGTACTTC.

The chain uses TRBV18 and TRBJ2-4; D unresolved. The germline V gene encodes CDR1 KGHSH and CDR2 LQKENI. The germline V and J ends were trimmed by 3 bases and 2 bases, with 11 bases remaining between them. This CDR3 has 15 residues. The CDR3 loop reads CASSPDWSTKNIQYF. Written as DNA, the CDR3 is TGTGCCAGCTCACCCGACTGGTCGACCAAAAACATTCAGTACTTC.

The chain uses TRBV11-3 and TRBJ2-1, with D possibly TRBD2 on 5 matching bases. CDR1 is SGHNT, CDR2 YENEEA, per germline. CDR3 length equals 14 residues. Deletions cut 5 bases from V and 5 bases from J, with 13 bases between. The chain's CDR3 is CASSARRAHNEQFF. The CDR3 region has the DNA TGTGCCAGCAGCGCCCGGCGGGCTCACAATGAGCAGTTCTTC.

The V call is TRBV7-9, the J call TRBJ1-2; possible D gene TRBD1, 6 bases. This CDR3 is built from 14 residues. Germline CDR1 and CDR2: SEHNR and FQNEAQ (reference sequence). Trimming removed 4 bases from V and 6 bases from J, with 15 bases in between. DNA for the CDR3: TGTGCCAGCAGCTCCAGCCAGGGGATAGATGGCTACACCTTC. Encoded protein: CASSSSQGIDGYTF.

The chain combines TRBV5-1 with TRBJ1-6, with D possibly TRBD1 on 6 matching bases. This CDR3 is 17 amino acids long. Germline V CDR1 and CDR2: SGHRS, YFSETQ. Trimming shortened V by 3 bases and J by 5 bases, and 18 bases separated the two germline ends. The CDR3 DNA reads as TGCGCCAGCAGCTATGGACCCGAGGGACAAAATAATTCACCCCTCCACTTT. Translated: CASSYGPEGQNNSPLHF.

This clone occurred a few times. The V call is TRBV27, the J call TRBJ2-7; 11 bases match TRBD1. CDR1 and CDR2 (germline): MNHEY, SMNVEV (reference sequence). Losses at the gene ends were 2 bases for V and 4 bases for J; bases not matched to a gene: 7. The CDR3 is 16 amino acids. The CDR3 region is CASSLIGTGGEYEQYF. The CDR3 coding sequence is TGTGCCAGCAGTTTAATCGGGACAGGGGGGGAGTACGAGCAGTACTTC.

Only one count was recorded for this clone. This chain links TRBV5-1 with TRBJ1-3; 8 nucleotides agree with TRBD1. The CDR3 is made up of 20 amino acids. CDR1 and CDR2 (germline): SGHRS, YFSETQ. After removal of 0 bases from V and 0 bases from J, the junction contained 14 bases not matched to a gene. Here the CDR3 DNA reads TGCGCCAGCAGCTTGGATTATCAGGGGGCTGCGGTTCCCTCTGGAAACACCATATATTTT. Translating gives CASSLDYQGAAVPSGNTIYF. The full variable domain, completed using reference TRBV5-1 and TRBJ1-3, is KAGVTQTPRYLIKTRGQQVTLSCSPISGHRSVSWYQQTPGQGLQFLFEYFSETQRNKGNFPGRFSGRQFSNSRSEMNVSTLELGDSALYLCASSLDYQGAAVPSGNTIYFGEGSWLTVV.

The V call is TRBV29-1, the J call TRBJ1-4; the D is unclear. CDR1 is SQVTM, CDR2 ANQGSEA, per germline. V lost 0 bases, J lost 8 bases, and 7 bases lay in between. The CDR3 totals 12 residues. This CDR3 reads CSVEDGREKLFF. The CDR3 nucleotides read TGCAGCGTTGAAGACGGTCGGGAAAAACTGTTTTTT.

The chain joins TRBV4-1 to TRBJ2-5, with D tentatively TRBD2 (6 bases). The V end lost 1 base, the J end lost 5 bases, and 11 bases lay between the germline ends. From germline, CDR1 is MGHRA and CDR2 YSYEKL. The CDR3 sequence is 14 residues long. The CDR3 DNA sequence: TGCGCCAGCAGCCAAGGGGGACTTAGTGAGACCCAGTACTTC. Translated, it gives CASSQGGLSETQYF.

The J gene is TRBJ2-1, the V gene TRBV2; D assignment may be TRBD1 or TRBD2 (5 bases each). Germline CDR1 reads SNHLY; CDR2 reads FYNNEI. The V and J ends lost 8 bases and 4 bases respectively, with 9 bases between them. This CDR3 spans 12 amino acids. CDR3: CASRWGYNEQFF. CDR3 nucleotides: TGTGCCAGCCGGTGGGGGTACAATGAGCAGTTCTTC.

This chain uses TRBV25-1 with TRBJ2-7; 9 bases are shared with TRBD1. Trimming removed 2 bases from V and 0 bases from J; junction bases left unmatched: 5. This CDR3 contains 16 residues. Germline CDR1 reads MGHDK; CDR2 reads SYGVNS. The CDR3 reads CASSEDPQGASYEQYF. CDR3 DNA: TGTGCCAGCAGTGAAGATCCACAGGGGGCCTCCTACGAGCAGTACTTC.

The chain has TRBV4-1 and TRBJ2-7; 12 bases are a match to TRBD1. The CDR3 is 15 amino acids. V lost 4 bases, J lost 5 bases, and 6 bases stayed unmatched. In germline, CDR1 is MGHRA, CDR2 YSYEKL. The CDR3 here is CASSPGGQGAHEQYF. In nucleotides, the CDR3 is TGCGCCAGCAGCCCGGGGGGACAGGGGGCCCACGAGCAGTACTTC.

The chain links TRBV9 to TRBJ1-3, with D unclear. Between the trimmed V and J ends, which lost 0 bases and 3 bases, there was a span of 10 bases. Germline V gene lookup returns CDR1 SGDLS and CDR2 YYNGEE. This CDR3 region has 15 residues. The CDR3: CASSVGGSGGNTIYF. CDR3 coding DNA: TGTGCCAGCAGCGTAGGAGGGTCCGGTGGAAACACCATATATTTT.

The V call is TRBV28, the J call TRBJ2-7, with 9 nucleotides matching TRBD2. The germline gives CDR1 MDHEN, CDR2 SYDVKM. V shed 1 base and J 3 bases; nucleotides not matched to a gene: 10. This CDR3 is 17 amino acids long. CDR3 loop: CASSLLPLAGTHYEQYF. The CDR3 coding sequence is TGTGCCAGCAGTTTATTGCCCCTAGCGGGGACCCACTACGAGCAGTACTTC.

V is TRBV5-1 and J is TRBJ2-7; TRBD1 matches at 7 bases. V was pared by 4 bases and J by 1 base, with 8 bases of the junction left unmatched. The germline V gene has CDR1 SGHRS and CDR2 YFSETQ. The CDR3 has 15 residues. The CDR3 spells CASSAVTGLSYEQYF. DNA of the CDR3: TGCGCCAGCAGCGCGGTGACAGGGTTATCCTACGAGCAGTACTTC.

This CDR3 is CASSVQGALAGYTF. CDR3 coding DNA: TGTGCCAGCAGCGTTCAGGGGGCGCTCGCGGGCTACACCTTC. The chain couples TRBV5-5 to TRBJ1-2; 8 positions match TRBD1. V lost 4 bases to trimming and J lost 8 bases; unmatched junction nucleotides: 10. The CDR3 is 14 residues long. The germline V gene has CDR1 SGHKS and CDR2 YYEKEE (reference sequence).

This chain links TRBV6-5 with TRBJ2-7; a possible D gene is TRBD2 (6 bases). This CDR3 comprises 15 residues. Trimming shortened V by 2 bases and J by 4 bases, and 15 bases separated the two germline ends. Germline loops: CDR1 MNHEY, CDR2 SVGAGI. The CDR3 DNA reads TGTGCCAGCAGTTACGGGGGGACGCAATCTTACGAGCAGTACTTC. Translation: CASSYGGTQSYEQYF.

This chain uses TRBV5-1 with TRBJ2-7; 9 positions match TRBD2. Germline-derived CDR1 and CDR2 are SGHRS and YFSETQ. The CDR3 is made up of 15 amino acids. The J segment lost 1 base and the V segment lost 4 bases, leaving 6 bases of the junction unmatched. This chain's CDR3 is CASSQGTSSSYEQYF. CDR3 sequence (DNA): TGCGCCAGCAGCCAAGGGACTAGCTCATCCTACGAGCAGTACTTC.

Turning to this clone: At one boundary the junction diverges from the germline segment, which might be a read error. This rearrangement joins TRBV5-1 to TRBJ2-3, with D possibly matching TRBD2 (5 bases). In germline, CDR1 is SGHRS, CDR2 YFSETQ. The CDR3 consists of 14 residues. The CDR3 nucleotides read TGCGCCAGCACCTTGACCGGGGTCGCAGATACGCAGTATTTT. It specifies CASTLTGVADTQYF.

This chain links TRBV6-6 with TRBJ2-5; TRBD2 agrees at 9 bases. CDR3 length: 15 amino acids. Germline V gene data show CDR1 as MNHNY and CDR2 as SVGAGI (reference sequence). The J segment lost 5 bases and the V segment lost 5 bases, leaving 9 bases of the junction unmatched. The CDR3 loop is CASSPPAGGAETQYF. The CDR3 coding sequence is TGTGCCAGCAGTCCCCCAGCGGGGGGCGCGGAGACCCAGTACTTC.

The chain is built from TRBV5-1 and TRBJ2-3, with unresolved D. CDR3 length equals 14 residues. Germline V gene data show CDR1 as SGHRS and CDR2 as YFSETQ. V lost 6 bases and J 5 bases, leaving 16 bases between the germline ends. CDR3 amino acids: CASNADGVEDTQYF. The CDR3 coding sequence is TGCGCCAGCAACGCGGATGGGGTTGAAGATACGCAGTATTTT.